The subject of this entry is one T cell receptor (beta chain). What this receptor recognizes is not known. No base quality values were provided; no much bigger clone lies one nucleotide off. The entry originates in a study of tumor and adjacent non-tumor tissue in lung cancer (dated by TCRdb to the late 2010s). In terms of the full investigation: Patients with adenocarcinoma (around 13), squamous cell carcinoma (2) and small cell lung cancer (1) were included in the cohort. Ages among the approximately 15 patients ranged from about 30 to 76 years, there were about ten men and 5 women, and disease was at TNM stage I to III. In total, sequencing yielded approximately 130,000,000 productive TCRbeta reads, which works out to an average of approximately 4 million reads per sample. The study compared bulk TCRbeta repertoires between lung tumor tissue and matched distant non-tumor lung tissue from some 14 lung cancer patients. TCRbeta CDR3 sequencing was performed on fewer than 35 paired specimens, with one tumor sample and one normal lung sample collected per patient. What the authors observed across the whole study: Because peripheral blood was not sequenced, blood TCRbeta repertoires in the lung cancer patients of the study were not examined. The sequencing platform is not named in the methods, and unique molecular identifiers are not mentioned. Significantly higher TCR diversity was found in younger patients, and higher tumor TCR diversity was associated with shorter overall and disease-free survival. Tumor tissue showed significantly greater TCR diversity (inverse Simpson) than normal lung tissue (around 450 vs 150, P = 0.0075, Mann-Whitney U test). The top 100 clones made up a significantly larger cumulative share of the repertoire in normal lung than in tumor tissue. The cohort had only around 14 patients, and the authors noted that larger samples and more detailed clinical data are needed.

Taken from cysteine to phenylalanine, the CDR3 has 15 residues. Only CDR3 DNA remains: 45 bases, in frame from the first base. Per the germline V gene, SNHLY is the CDR1 and FYNNEI is the CDR2. V sheds 4 bases and J sheds 4 bases, leaving 14 bases between their ends. Libraries were made using multiplex PCR. Sequencing was performed on an Illumina HiSeq 2500. Following protocols modified from ARM-PCR, the researchers constructed TCRbeta libraries through three rounds of nested PCR with primers (Table S4). Before sequencing, PCR products in the 200-500 bp range were cut out of the gel and cleaned up using the QIAquick gel extraction kit. From the authors' description of their analysis: Reads were cleaned with Trimmomatic, merged with FLASH into complete CDR3 sequences, and assigned to V(D)J germline segments with MiTCR. Clonal diversity was computed as the inverse Simpson's index with VDJtools. A read counted as productive if the sequence was in-frame and lacked a premature stop codon. TCRdb's own reprocessing of the public reads used fastp at Q25 and MiXCR and kept productive beta chains. Identical CDR3 protein sequences are pooled into one entry, listed with their most common genes and DNA. Clone size and V and J calls follow TCRdb, not the original study. The sample table records approximately 100,000 distinct CDR3 sequences; 62% of these occur just once. The ten largest clones take up about 20% of the sample.

RNA was isolated from bulk unsorted tissue, and RNA quality was assessed with a NanoDrop ND-1000 and an Agilent 2100. Distant non-tumor tissue taken more than 3 cm from the tumor edge was used as the normal lung sample. All donors had newly diagnosed lung cancer, had not received prior chemotherapy, and were admitted for thoracic surgery in China between August and November 2014. The study excluded patients who had received radiotherapy or chemotherapy before or who had another cancer at the same time. Pieces of surgical tissue measuring roughly 1-2.2 cm3 were kept in RNAlater solution and stored at -80 degrees C until use.

The chain employs TRBV2 and TRBJ2-1, and perhaps TRBD2 as D gene, on 5 matching bases. This receptor was obtained from a man between 60 and 75 years old with non-small cell lung cancer. The sequenced sample consisted of distant non-tumor lung tissue. The CDR3 corresponds to CASSVDEGGYNEQFF. The sequenced DNA: TGTGCCAGCAGTGTGGATGAGGGCGGGTACAATGAGCAGTTCTTC.